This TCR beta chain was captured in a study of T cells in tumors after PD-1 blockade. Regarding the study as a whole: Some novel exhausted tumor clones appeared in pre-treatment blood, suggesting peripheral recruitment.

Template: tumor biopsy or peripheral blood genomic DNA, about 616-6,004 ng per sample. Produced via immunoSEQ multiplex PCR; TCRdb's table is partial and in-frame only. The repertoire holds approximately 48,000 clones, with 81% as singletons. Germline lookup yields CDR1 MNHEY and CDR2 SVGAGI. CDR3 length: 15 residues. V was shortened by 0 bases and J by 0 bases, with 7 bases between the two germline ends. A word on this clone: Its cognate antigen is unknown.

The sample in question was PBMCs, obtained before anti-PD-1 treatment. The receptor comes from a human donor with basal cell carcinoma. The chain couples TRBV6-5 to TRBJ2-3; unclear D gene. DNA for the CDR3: TGTGCCAGCAGTTACTCGTCCGGGAGCACAGATACGCAGTATTTT. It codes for CASSYSSGSTDTQYF.